This TCR beta chain was documented in a study of response to subunit inactivated influenza vaccine. Study-wide results and limits: Authors suggested each seasonal influenza vaccination recruits few new T cells.

Using its own MiXCR run on the RT-PCR reads, TCRdb lists one record per CDR3 protein. This sample has hundreds of thousands of distinct CDR3 sequences, with 12% found just once. The CDR3 is made up of 16 amino acids. The V gene's germline CDR1 is SGHRS and CDR2 YFSETQ. V lost 1 base and J lost 4; bases outside the gene matches: 6. With regard to this clonotype: Its antigen remains unidentified.

The source was PBMCs from blood, collected on the day of vaccination. The chain recombines TRBV5-1 with TRBJ2-1, with 9 bases fitting TRBD1. This clonotype was sampled from a man aged 50 to 60 who received an inactivated influenza vaccine. CDR3 amino acids: CASSLTGQGGYNEQFF. CDR3 in DNA: TGCGCCAGCAGCTTGACGGGACAGGGAGGGTACAATGAGCAGTTCTTC.